This T cell receptor (beta chain) was sequenced for a study of shared clonotypes between healthy human individuals. For sorted subsets, roughly 200 ng DNA per replicate equaled 30,000 or so T cell genomes. Clones were read by immunoSEQ multiplex PCR, and TCRdb kept only the in-frame ones, dropping some. The repertoire holds some 900,000 clones, with roughly 72% as singletons. Donors comprised healthy HIV-negative adults lacking recent acute infections or vaccinations. Every contributor of samples was a Caucasian grown-up residing in Nashville, Tennessee. Germline CDR1 is SNHLY and CDR2 is FYNNEI. The ends were cut back, 4 bases at V and 9 bases at J, with 7 bases in the middle. The CDR3 is made up of 11 amino acids.

V and J are TRBV2 and TRBJ2-1; possible D gene TRBD2, 5 bases. Sequencing was done on a sample of memory CD4+ T cells sorted from blood. Subset indicated: CD45RA-negative fraction. The receptor's source is a man aged 18-30 years in good health. The CDR3 coding sequence is TGTGCCAGCAGTGTTACTAGTGAGCAGTTCTTC. Encoded protein: CASSVTSEQFF.